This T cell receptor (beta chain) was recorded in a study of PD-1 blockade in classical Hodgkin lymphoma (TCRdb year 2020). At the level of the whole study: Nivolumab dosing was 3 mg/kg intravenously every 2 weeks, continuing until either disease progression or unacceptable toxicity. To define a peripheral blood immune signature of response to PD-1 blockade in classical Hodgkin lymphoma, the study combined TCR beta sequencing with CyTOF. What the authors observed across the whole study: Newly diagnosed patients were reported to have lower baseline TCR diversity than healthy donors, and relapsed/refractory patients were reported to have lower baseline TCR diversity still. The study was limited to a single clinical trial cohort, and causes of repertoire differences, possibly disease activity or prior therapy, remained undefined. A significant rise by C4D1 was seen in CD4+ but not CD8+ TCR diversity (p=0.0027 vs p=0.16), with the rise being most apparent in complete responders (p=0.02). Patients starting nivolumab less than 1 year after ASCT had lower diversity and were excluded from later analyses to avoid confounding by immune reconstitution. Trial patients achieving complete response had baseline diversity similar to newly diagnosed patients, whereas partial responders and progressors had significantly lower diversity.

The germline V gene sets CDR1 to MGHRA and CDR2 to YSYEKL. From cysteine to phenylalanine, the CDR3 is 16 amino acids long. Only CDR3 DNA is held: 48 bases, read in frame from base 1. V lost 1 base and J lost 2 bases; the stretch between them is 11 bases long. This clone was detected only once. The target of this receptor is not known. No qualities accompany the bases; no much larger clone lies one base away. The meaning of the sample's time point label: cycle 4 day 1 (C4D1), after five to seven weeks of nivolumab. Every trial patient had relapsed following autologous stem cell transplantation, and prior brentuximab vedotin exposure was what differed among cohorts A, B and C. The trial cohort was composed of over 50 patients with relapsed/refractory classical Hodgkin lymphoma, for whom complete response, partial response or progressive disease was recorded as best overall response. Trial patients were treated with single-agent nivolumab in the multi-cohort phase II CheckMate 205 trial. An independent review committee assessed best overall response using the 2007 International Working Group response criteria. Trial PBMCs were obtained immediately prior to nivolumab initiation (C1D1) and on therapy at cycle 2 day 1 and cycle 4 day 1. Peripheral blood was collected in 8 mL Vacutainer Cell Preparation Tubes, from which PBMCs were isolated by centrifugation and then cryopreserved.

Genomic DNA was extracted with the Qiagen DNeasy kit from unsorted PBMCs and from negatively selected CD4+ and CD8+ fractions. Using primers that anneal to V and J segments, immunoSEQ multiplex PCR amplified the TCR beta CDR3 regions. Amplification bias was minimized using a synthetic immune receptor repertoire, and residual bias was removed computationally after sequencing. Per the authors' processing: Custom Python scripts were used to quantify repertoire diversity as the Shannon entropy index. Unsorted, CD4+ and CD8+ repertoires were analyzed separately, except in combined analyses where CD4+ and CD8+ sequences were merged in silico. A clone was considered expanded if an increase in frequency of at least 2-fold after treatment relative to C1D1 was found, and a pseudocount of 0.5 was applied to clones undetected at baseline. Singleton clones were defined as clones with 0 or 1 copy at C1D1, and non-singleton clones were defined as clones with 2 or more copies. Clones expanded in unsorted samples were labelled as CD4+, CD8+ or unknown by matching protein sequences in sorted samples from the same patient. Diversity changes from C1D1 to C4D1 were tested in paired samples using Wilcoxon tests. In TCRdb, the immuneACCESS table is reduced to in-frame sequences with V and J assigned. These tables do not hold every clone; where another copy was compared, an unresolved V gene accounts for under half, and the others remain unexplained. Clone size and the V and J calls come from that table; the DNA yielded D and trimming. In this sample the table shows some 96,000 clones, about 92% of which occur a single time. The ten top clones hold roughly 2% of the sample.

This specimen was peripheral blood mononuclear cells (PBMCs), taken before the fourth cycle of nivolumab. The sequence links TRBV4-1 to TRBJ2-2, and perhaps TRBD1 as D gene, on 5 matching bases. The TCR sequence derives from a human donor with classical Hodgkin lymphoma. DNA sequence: TGCGCCAGCAGCCAAGTTTCAGGGCAAAACACCGGGGAGCTGTTTTTT. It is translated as CASSQVSGQNTGELFF.